One sample yielded the 20 T cell receptor beta chains listed below, sequenced in a study of T-cell reconstitution after alpha-beta-depleted transplantation in children (dated by TCRdb to 2016 to 2017). Libraries came from PCR. The instrument given in TCRdb is Illumina HiSeq 2500. TCR libraries were prepared with molecular barcoding, using unique molecular identifiers to normalize TCRbeta repertoire quantification. TCRdb ran its own pipeline on the public reads, namely fastp trimming at Q25 and MiXCR clone calling, and kept in-frame beta chains. Records with the same CDR3 protein are collapsed into one entry carrying the most frequent genes and DNA. For this sample there are fewer than 250,000 distinct CDR3 sequences; roughly 15% appear just once. The ten biggest clones cover 43% of the sample. This specimen's treatment or condition label, per the study, means: allogeneic hematopoietic cell transplantation with graft depleted of TCRalphabeta T cells and CD19 B cells.

The sample was PBMCs, mostly from graft donor cells, taken 360 days after TCRalphabeta/CD19-depleted stem cell transplant. The source of these receptors is a male patient under 10 years old who had a stem cell transplant for acute lymphoblastic leukemia, so the T cells may come from the graft donor.

This clonotype came up a few times. The chain combines TRBV5-5 with TRBJ2-2; 8 bases align to TRBD1. The CDR3 has 16 residues. The germline V gene has CDR1 SGHKS and CDR2 YYEKEE (reference sequence). Unmatched junction bases numbered 7, after V lost 4 bases and J lost 2 bases. CDR3 protein: CASSKPQGVNTGELFF. In DNA, the CDR3 is TGTGCCAGCAGCAAACCACAGGGGGTCAACACCGGGGAGCTGTTTTTT.

The chain carries TRBV7-8 and TRBJ2-7, with 7 bases identical to TRBD2. In germline, CDR1 is SGHVS, CDR2 FQNEAQ. The V and J ends lost 5 bases and 3 bases, in that order; junction bases with no gene match: 10. CDR3 length: 15 residues. This CDR3 is CASSRERDYYYEQYF. CDR3 DNA sequence: TGTGCCAGCAGCCGGGAGCGGGATTACTACTACGAGCAGTACTTC.

J is TRBJ2-4 and V is TRBV3-1; a weak D match, TRBD2 (6 bases). Per germline, CDR1 LGHDT and CDR2 YNNKEL (reference sequence). This CDR3 comprises 15 residues. V gave up 4 bases and J gave up 8 bases, with 18 bases separating them. Here the CDR3 reads CASSPPGRGEHIQYF. CDR3 nucleotide sequence: TGTGCCAGCAGCCCCCCCGGGCGGGGTGAGCACATTCAGTACTTC. Full variable domain (rest looked up from reference TRBV3-1 and TRBJ2-4): DTAVSQTPKYLVTQMGNDKSIKCEQNLGHDTMYWYKQDSKKFLKIMFSYNNKELIINETVPNRFSPKSPDKAHLNLHINSLELGDSAVYFCASSPPGRGEHIQYFGAGTRLSVL.

Only a few counts were recorded for this clonotype. The chain couples TRBV12-3 or TRBV12-4 to TRBJ1-4; D perhaps matches TRBD1 (5 bases). This CDR3 region has 15 residues. V was trimmed by 3 bases and J by 2 bases, leaving 10 bases between them. CDR3 amino acids: CASSLGRGTNEKLFF. In DNA form, the CDR3 reads TGTGCCAGCAGTTTGGGGCGGGGGACTAATGAAAAACTGTTTTTT.

The genes are TRBV29-1 and TRBJ2-7; the D gene is possibly TRBD1 (7 bases). The CDR3 is made up of 15 amino acids. Germline CDR1 is SQVTM and CDR2 is ANQGSEA. V was trimmed by 1 base and J by 3 bases, leaving 16 bases between them. CDR3 nucleotides: TGCAGCGTTGAAGGGGGAGGACAGGTAGGCTACGAGCAGTACTTC. Translated, it gives CSVEGGGQVGYEQYF.

This chain uses TRBV20-1 with TRBJ2-7, with D possibly being TRBD2 (7 bases). V was cut by 6 bases and J by 7 bases, with 19 bases left in between. Germline V gives CDR1 DFQATT, CDR2 SNEGSKA (reference sequence). The CDR3 extends over 13 amino acids. CDR3 sequence: CSAPGGPGGEQYF. The CDR3 DNA is TGCAGTGCCCCGGGGGGCCCTGGCGGGGAGCAGTACTTC.

The rearrangement joins TRBV7-9 to TRBJ1-2, with 9 bases identical to TRBD1. V gave up 5 bases and J gave up 2 bases; unmatched junction bases: 6. Germline V gene sequence: CDR1 SEHNR, CDR2 FQNEAQ (reference sequence). The CDR3 length is 15 residues. CDR3 loop: CASSHTGQGNYGYTF. Written as DNA, the CDR3 is TGTGCCAGCAGCCACACGGGACAGGGCAACTATGGCTACACCTTC.

The CDR3: CATSGGQGDVETQYF. CDR3 bases: TGTGCCACCAGCGGAGGACAGGGAGATGTGGAGACCCAGTACTTC. The gene calls are TRBV15 and TRBJ2-5; 8 nucleotides match TRBD1. Losses at the gene ends were 5 bases for V and 5 bases for J; bases not matched to a gene: 10. Looked up from germline, CDR1 is LNHNV and CDR2 is YYDKDF (reference sequence). CDR3 size: 15 residues.

The gene calls are TRBV29-1 and TRBJ2-7; the match to TRBD1 covers 9 bases. Germline lookup yields CDR1 SQVTM and CDR2 ANQGSEA. Trimming cost V 2 bases and J 3 bases; bases outside gene matches: 2. This CDR3 comprises 13 residues. The CDR3 DNA is TGCAGCGTTGAACCGGACAGGGGCTACGAGCAGTACTTC. The encoded protein is CSVEPDRGYEQYF.

This clonotype was picked up a small number of times. V is TRBV20-1 and J is TRBJ1-5; possible D gene TRBD1, 6 bases. The germline V and J ends were trimmed by 7 bases and 2 bases, with 9 bases remaining between them. CDR1 and CDR2 (germline): DFQATT, SNEGSKA (reference sequence). The CDR3 spans 12 residues. The CDR3 loop is CSVRQGNQPQHF. For the CDR3, the DNA is TGCAGTGTCAGACAGGGCAATCAGCCCCAGCATTTT.

The chain is built from TRBV10-3 and TRBJ2-3; D gene ambiguous. The germline V gene has CDR1 ENHRY and CDR2 SYGVKD. The germline V and J ends were trimmed by 0 bases and 5 bases, with 18 bases remaining between them. The CDR3 consists of 17 residues. The CDR3 coding sequence is TGTGCCATCAGTGAGTCGGAGACTTCTCTTGGTGGAGATACGCAGTATTTT. It specifies CAISESETSLGGDTQYF.

V is TRBV12-5 and J is TRBJ2-2; TRBD1 agrees at 8 bases. Per germline, CDR1 LGHNT and CDR2 FRNRAP. This CDR3 spans 14 amino acids. With 6 bases clipped from V and 9 bases from J, the junction kept 9 bases outside the gene matches. The CDR3 DNA reads as TGTGCTAGTGGGCAGGGGGCAGGCGGAAGGGAGCTGTTTTTT. Translation gives CASGQGAGGRELFF.

This clonotype showed up many times. The rearrangement links TRBV7-6 to TRBJ2-7; 8 bases align to TRBD1. This CDR3 is 15 amino acids long. Germline V gene sequence: CDR1 SGHVS, CDR2 FNYEAQ. J was trimmed by 2 bases and V by 1 base; bases with no gene match: 4. CDR3 sequence reads: CASSLVVGQAYEQYF. The CDR3 DNA follows: TGTGCCAGCAGCTTAGTCGTGGGACAGGCCTACGAGCAGTACTTC.

This rearrangement joins TRBV20-1 to TRBJ2-7; D call uncertain. CDR1 and CDR2 (germline): DFQATT, SNEGSKA (reference sequence). Trimming took off 1 base at V and 0 bases at J, with 7 bases between the two ends. This CDR3 has 13 residues. The CDR3 bases are TGCAGTGCTAGAGCCCGTACCTCCTACGAGCAGTACTTC. This codes for CSARARTSYEQYF.

This clonotype was seen a few times. This chain connects TRBV28 to TRBJ1-5; 8 bases match TRBD1. The germline gives CDR1 MDHEN, CDR2 SYDVKM. The CDR3 runs to 16 residues. Trimming cost V 1 base and J 2 bases; bases outside gene matches: 4. The CDR3 nucleotides read TGTGCCAGCAGTTTATTGGACAGGGCTGGCAATCAGCCCCAGCATTTT. Protein product: CASSLLDRAGNQPQHF.

This chain uses TRBV18 with TRBJ1-3; no clear D. Germline assignment: CDR1 KGHSH and CDR2 LQKENI. The CDR3 totals 17 residues. V lost 4 bases and J lost 0, with 16 bases in between. The DNA for the CDR3 is TGTGCCAGCTCACTGATAGGCGGGGAAACCTCTGGAAACACCATATATTTT. Encoded protein: CASSLIGGETSGNTIYF.

This clonotype appeared a few times. The chain couples TRBV7-8 to TRBJ2-1, with D unresolved. CDR3 size: 14 residues. Germline V lookup: CDR1 SGHVS, CDR2 FQNEAQ. V lost 5 bases and J 13 bases, leaving 21 bases between the germline ends. CDR3 bases: TGTGCCAGCAGCCAATACACTGGGGTGCTAAGACAGTTCTTC. It encodes CASSQYTGVLRQFF.

The chain recombines TRBV7-9 with TRBJ2-2; D gene ambiguous. This CDR3 region has 15 residues. Trimming removed 2 bases from V and 6 bases from J, with 13 bases in between. The germline V gene has CDR1 SEHNR and CDR2 FQNEAQ (reference sequence). The DNA for the CDR3 is TGTGCCAGCAGCTTAAACGGAGATAGGGCCGGGGAGCTGTTTTTT. Translating gives CASSLNGDRAGELFF.

This clonotype was observed many times. This sequence joins TRBV29-1 and TRBJ2-5; the D gene is possibly TRBD1 (6 bases). CDR1 and CDR2 from the germline V gene are SQVTM and ANQGSEA. This CDR3 is built from 13 residues. The germline V and J ends were trimmed by 3 bases and 4 bases, with 12 bases remaining between them. CDR3 in amino acids: CSVDARGIETQYF. In DNA form, the CDR3 reads TGCAGCGTTGACGCCAGGGGCATAGAGACCCAGTACTTC.

The chain uses TRBV30 and TRBJ1-1; D call uncertain. V lost 3 bases to trimming and J lost 0 bases, with 8 bases between them. This CDR3 spans 13 amino acids. Looked up from germline, CDR1 is GTSNPN and CDR2 is SVGIG (reference sequence). The CDR3 spells CAWRDWVNTEAFF. The CDR3 nucleotides are TGTGCCTGGAGGGACTGGGTGAACACTGAAGCTTTCTTT.